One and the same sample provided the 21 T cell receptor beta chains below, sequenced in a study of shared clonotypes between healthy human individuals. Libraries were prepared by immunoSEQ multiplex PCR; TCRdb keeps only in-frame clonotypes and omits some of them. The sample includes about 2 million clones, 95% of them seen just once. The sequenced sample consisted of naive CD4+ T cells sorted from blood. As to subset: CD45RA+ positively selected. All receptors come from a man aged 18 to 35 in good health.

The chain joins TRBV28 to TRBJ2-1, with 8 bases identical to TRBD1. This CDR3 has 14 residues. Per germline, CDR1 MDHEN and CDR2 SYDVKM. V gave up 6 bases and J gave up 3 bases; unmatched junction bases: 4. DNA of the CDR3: TGTGCCAGCAGCGGACAGGGTCTCTACAATGAGCAGTTCTTC. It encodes CASSGQGLYNEQFF.

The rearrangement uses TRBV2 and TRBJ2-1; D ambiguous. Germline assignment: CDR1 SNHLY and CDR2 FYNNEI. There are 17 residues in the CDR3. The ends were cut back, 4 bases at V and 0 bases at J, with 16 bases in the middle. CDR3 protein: CASSGDGLLSSYNEQFF. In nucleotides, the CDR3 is TGTGCCAGCAGTGGAGATGGGCTGCTAAGCTCCTACAATGAGCAGTTCTTC.

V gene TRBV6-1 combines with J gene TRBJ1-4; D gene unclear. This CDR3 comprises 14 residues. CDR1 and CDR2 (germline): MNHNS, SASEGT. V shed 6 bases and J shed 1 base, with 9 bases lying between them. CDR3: CASREQLTNEKLFF. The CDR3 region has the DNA TGTGCCAGCAGGGAACAGCTAACTAATGAAAAACTGTTTTTT.

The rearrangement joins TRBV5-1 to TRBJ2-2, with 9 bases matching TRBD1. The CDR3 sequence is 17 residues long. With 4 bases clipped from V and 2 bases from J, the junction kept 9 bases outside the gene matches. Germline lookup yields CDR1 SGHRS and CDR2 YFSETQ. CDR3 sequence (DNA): TGCGCCAGCAGCCTACCCACAGGGGGCAGTAACACCGGGGAGCTGTTTTTT. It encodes CASSLPTGGSNTGELFF.

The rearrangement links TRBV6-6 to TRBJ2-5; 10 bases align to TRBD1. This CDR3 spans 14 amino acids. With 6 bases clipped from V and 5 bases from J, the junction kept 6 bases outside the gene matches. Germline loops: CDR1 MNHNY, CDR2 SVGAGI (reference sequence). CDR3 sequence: CASRGGTGAETQYF. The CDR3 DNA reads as TGTGCCAGCAGGGGTGGGACAGGGGCCGAGACCCAGTACTTC.

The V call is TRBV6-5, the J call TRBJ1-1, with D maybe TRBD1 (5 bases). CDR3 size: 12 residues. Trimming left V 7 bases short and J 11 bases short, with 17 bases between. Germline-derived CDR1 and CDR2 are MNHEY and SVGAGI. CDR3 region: CASTNSGREAFF. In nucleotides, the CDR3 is TGTGCCAGCACCAACTCAGGGAGGGAGGCTTTCTTT.

The DNA for the CDR3 is TGTGCCAGCAGTTACGCCCGGACCTACGAGCAGTACTTC. Its translation is CASSYARTYEQYF. The chain couples TRBV6-5 to TRBJ2-7; D is unresolved. V shed 2 bases and J shed 2 bases, with 7 bases lying between them. The CDR3 contains 13 residues. Germline CDR1 reads MNHEY; CDR2 reads SVGAGI.

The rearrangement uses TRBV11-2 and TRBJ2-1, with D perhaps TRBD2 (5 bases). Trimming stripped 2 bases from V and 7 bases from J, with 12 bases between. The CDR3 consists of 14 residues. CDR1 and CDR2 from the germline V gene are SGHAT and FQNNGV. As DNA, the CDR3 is TGTGCCAGCAGCTTAATTCTAGCCGCAAATGAGCAGTTCTTC. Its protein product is CASSLILAANEQFF.

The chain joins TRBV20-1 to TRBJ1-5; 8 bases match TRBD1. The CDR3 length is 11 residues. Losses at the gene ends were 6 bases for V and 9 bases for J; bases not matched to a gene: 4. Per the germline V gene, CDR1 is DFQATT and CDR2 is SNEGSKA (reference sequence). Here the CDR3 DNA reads TGCAGTGCCTCCACAGGGGGGCCCCAGCATTTT. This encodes CSASTGGPQHF.

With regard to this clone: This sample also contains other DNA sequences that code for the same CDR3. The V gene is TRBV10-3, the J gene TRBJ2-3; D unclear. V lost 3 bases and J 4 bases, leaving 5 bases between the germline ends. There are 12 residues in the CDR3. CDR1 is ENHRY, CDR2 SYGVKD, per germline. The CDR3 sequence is CAISESPDTQYF. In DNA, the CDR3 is TGTGCCATCAGTGAAAGTCCAGATACGCAGTATTTT.

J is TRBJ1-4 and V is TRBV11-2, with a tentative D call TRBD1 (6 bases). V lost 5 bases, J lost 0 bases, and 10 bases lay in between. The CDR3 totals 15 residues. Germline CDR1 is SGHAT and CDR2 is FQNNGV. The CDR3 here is CASSPRGPTNEKLFF. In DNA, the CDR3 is TGTGCCAGCAGCCCGCGGGGGCCAACTAATGAAAAACTGTTTTTT.

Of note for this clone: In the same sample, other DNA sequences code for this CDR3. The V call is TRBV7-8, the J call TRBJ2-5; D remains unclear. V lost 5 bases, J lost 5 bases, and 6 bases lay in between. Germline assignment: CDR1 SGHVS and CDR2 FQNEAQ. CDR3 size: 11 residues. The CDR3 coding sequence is TGTGCCAGCAGCCCCAGGGAGACCCAGTACTTC. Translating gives CASSPRETQYF.

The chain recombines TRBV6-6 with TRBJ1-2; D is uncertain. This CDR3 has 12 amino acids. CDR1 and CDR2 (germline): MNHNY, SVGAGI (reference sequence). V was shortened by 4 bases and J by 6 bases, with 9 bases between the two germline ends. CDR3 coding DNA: TGTGCCAGCAGTTTCTTAGCGGATGGCTACACCTTC. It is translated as CASSFLADGYTF.

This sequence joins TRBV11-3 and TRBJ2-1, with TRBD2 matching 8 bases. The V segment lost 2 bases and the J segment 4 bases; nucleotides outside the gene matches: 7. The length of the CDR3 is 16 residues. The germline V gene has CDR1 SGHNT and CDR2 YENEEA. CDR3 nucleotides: TGTGCCAGCAGCTTATCGGGGGGGCTGGGATACAATGAGCAGTTCTTC. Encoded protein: CASSLSGGLGYNEQFF.

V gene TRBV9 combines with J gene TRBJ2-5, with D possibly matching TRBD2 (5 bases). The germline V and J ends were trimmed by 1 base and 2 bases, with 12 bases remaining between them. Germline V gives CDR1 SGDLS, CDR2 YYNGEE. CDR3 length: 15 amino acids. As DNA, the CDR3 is TGTGCCAGCAGCGTATCGCTTAGCGAGCAAGAGACCCAGTACTTC. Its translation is CASSVSLSEQETQYF.

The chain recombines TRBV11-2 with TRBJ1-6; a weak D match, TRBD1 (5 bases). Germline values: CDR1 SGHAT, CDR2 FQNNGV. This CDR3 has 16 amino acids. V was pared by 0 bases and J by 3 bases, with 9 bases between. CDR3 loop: CASSLDGGIYNSPLHF. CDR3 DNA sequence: TGTGCCAGCAGCTTAGATGGGGGAATCTATAATTCACCCCTCCACTTT.

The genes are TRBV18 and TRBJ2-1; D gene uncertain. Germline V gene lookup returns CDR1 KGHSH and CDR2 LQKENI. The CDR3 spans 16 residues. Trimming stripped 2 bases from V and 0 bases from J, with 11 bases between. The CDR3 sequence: CASSPGDVSSYNEQFF. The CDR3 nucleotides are TGTGCCAGCTCACCAGGGGATGTAAGCTCCTACAATGAGCAGTTCTTC.

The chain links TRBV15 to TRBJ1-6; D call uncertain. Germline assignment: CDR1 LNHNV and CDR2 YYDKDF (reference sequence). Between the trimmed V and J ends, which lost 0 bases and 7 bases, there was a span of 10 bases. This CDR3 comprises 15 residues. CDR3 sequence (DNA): TGTGCCACCAGCAGAGATCGGGTAGGGAATTCACCCCTCCACTTT. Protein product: CATSRDRVGNSPLHF.

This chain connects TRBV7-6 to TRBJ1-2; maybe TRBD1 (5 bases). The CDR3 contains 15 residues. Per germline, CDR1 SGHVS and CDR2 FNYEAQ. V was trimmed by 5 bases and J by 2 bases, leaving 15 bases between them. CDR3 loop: CASSPQGPVNYGYTF. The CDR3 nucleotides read TGTGCCAGCAGCCCCCAGGGACCCGTAAACTATGGCTACACCTTC.

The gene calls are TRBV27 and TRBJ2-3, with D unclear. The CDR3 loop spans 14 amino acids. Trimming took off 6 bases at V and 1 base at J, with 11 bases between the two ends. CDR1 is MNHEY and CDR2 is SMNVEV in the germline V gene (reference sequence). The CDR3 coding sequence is TGTGCCAGCAGATCTCCTACAGGCACAGATACGCAGTATTTT. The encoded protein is CASRSPTGTDTQYF.

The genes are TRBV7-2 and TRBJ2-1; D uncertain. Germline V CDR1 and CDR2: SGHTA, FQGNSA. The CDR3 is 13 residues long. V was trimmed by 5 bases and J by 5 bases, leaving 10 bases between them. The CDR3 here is CASSHQKDNEQFF. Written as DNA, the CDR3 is TGTGCCAGCAGCCATCAGAAGGACAATGAGCAGTTCTTC.